This T cell receptor beta chain was profiled in a study of memory CD4+ T cells and cytomegalovirus serostatus (dated by TCRdb to between 2018 and 2021). Study-level background: A total of some 33 healthy Belgian adults, of whom 9 were CMV seropositive and approximately 24 were CMV seronegative, were included in the cohort. The study sequenced CD4+ memory TCRbeta repertoires of a Belgian cohort with known cytomegalovirus serostatus to replicate a published TCR-based CMV serostatus classifier. Beyond this particular receptor, the publication reports: The results were interpreted as suggesting that the CMV-associated TCR signature is mostly present in the CD4+ memory repertoire. Among the 150 to 200 previously reported CMV-associated TCRbeta sequences, 67 showed up in the CD4+ memory repertoires, with each one found in between one and five individuals. CMV serostatus prediction reached a median bootstrapped AUC of 0.95 with the original framework and just under 0.92 with a US-trained random forest. On the Belgian cohort, the classifier built on the original framework reached a median bootstrapped AUC of about 0.96, with a 95% CI of 0.76-1.00. Only CD4+CD45RO+ memory cells were sequenced, in contrast to the original study, which included naive and memory CD4+ and CD8+ populations.

Note on this clone: The specificity of this receptor is unknown. One junction end does not reproduce the germline sequence, and a read error may be involved.

Genomic DNA was extracted from sorted cells with the Quick-DNA Microprep Kit. Amplification of TCRbeta DNA was done with the immunoSEQ hsTCRbeta kit, following the protocol from the manufacturer. TCRbeta libraries were sequenced on an Illumina MiSeq instrument. As for the original processing: After out-of-frame sequences were removed, 2.4 million or so distinct TCRbeta sequences remained, averaging around 67,000 per individual. Each individual was scored according to the count of approximately 170 previously reported CMV-associated TCRbeta sequences and the total productive distinct TCRbeta count. A beta-binomial model was reimplemented in Python, and random forests from scikit-learn, run with default parameters, were trained on data from the US cohort. Classifier performance on the Belgian cohort was summarized as median AUC with percentile confidence intervals over 10,000 bootstrap iterations. Sourced from immuneACCESS, this table was stored by TCRdb with only in-frame sequences that have V and J called. A share of the clones is absent; for the studies checked, an unresolved V gene accounts for under half, and the remainder has no known explanation. The V and J calls and clone size were taken over from that table, and D and trimming were inferred from the DNA. This sample is represented by about 82,000 clones; around 80% of them were singletons. Jointly, the top ten make up less than 0.9% of the sample.

Single viable CD3+CD4+CD8-CD45RO+ cells were sorted as memory CD4+ T cells on a FACSAria II. CMV serostatus was determined with a Roche Elecsys assay detecting serum IgG against CMV pp150, pp28, p38 and p52. Once the samples were thawed, total CD4+ T cells were enriched through positive selection using CD4 magnetic microbeads. Samples originated from another study that specifically interrogated the CD4+ T cell memory repertoire. Peripheral blood mononuclear cells were isolated and cryopreserved according to standard operating procedures, and serum was kept at -80 degrees C. The staining relied on CD3-PerCP (BW264/56), CD4-APC (RPA-T4), CD45RO-PE (UCHT1) and CD8-Pacific Orange (3B5) antibodies, and Sytox blue was used to exclude non-viable cells. From cysteine to phenylalanine, the CDR3 is 15 amino acids long. The kept DNA is CDR3 alone, 45 bases in frame from the first base. Via the germline V gene (reference sequence), CDR1 is SSHAT and CDR2 FNYEAQ.

The sequence is built from TRBV7-7 and TRBJ2-3; perhaps TRBD2 is the D gene, with 5 bases matching. Sequenced sample: memory CD4+ T cells from blood. The clonotype comes from an adult in good health and CMV-seronegative. The nucleotide sequence is TGTGCTAGCAGCCTTTCCCCCGGGGAAGGAGATACGCAGTATTTT. It encodes CASSLSPGEGDTQYF.